The source of this T cell receptor (beta chain) is a study of blood T cell repertoires in COVID-19. TCRdb's table, derived via immunoSEQ multiplex PCR, lists solely in-frame clones and lacks some. Altogether approximately 62,000 clones are present, 70% to 90% being singletons, with the ten largest covering 15%. The CDR3 covers 13 residues. V gave up 11 bases and J gave up 0 bases; unmatched junction bases: 1. The germline V gene has CDR1 MNHEY and CDR2 SVGAGI. The sequenced material came from peripheral blood. This sequence joins TRBV6-5 and TRBJ1-2, with TRBD1 identical over 12 bases. This TCR was sampled from an elderly man with acute or convalescent COVID-19. The CDR3 DNA follows: TGTGCCGGGACAGGGGGCTCTAACTATGGCTACACCTTC. Amino acids: CAGTGGSNYGYTF.